This T cell receptor beta chain appears in the sequencing data of a study of human T cells and chemical hapten exposure (dated by TCRdb to the early 2020s). A note on the overall study: Libraries were pooled for sequencing, and per-sample TCR yields varied mainly because of small differences in library volumes within the pool. Peripheral blood TCR repertoire changes were tracked in vivo in alopecia patients during primary and secondary sensitization to the hapten diphenylcyclopropenone (DPC). From each blood RNA sample, both TCR alpha and TCR beta chains were sequenced. Here is what the overall study found, with its caveats: Repeated subsampling changed both the strength of the expansion versus patch-test correlation and the threshold at which the correlation became significant. No change with DPC sensitization was found in the number of TCRs above 1 in 1000 frequency, and no evidence of global repertoire structure alterations was found.

The method was 5' RACE. This sample was sequenced with an Illumina MiSeq. During library preparation, unique molecular identifiers were attached to individual cDNA molecules so that TCRs could be counted quantitatively and reproducibly. In the paper's pipeline: A median of around 100,000 TCRs per sample was observed, with a range of about 20,000 to 750,000. The Decombinator software suite was used to annotate V, J and CDR3 in the TCR reads. To make PS versus PT1 abundance plots, every sample was subsampled to the same number of TCRs (28,000). Expanded TCRs were defined as absent before sensitization and observed at least eight times at the 2-week time point. Clones were called with MiXCR by TCRdb after fastp trimmed the public reads at Q25, and only in-frame beta chains were retained. Each CDR3 protein appears once, grouped with its most common genes and DNA. V and J calls and clone size were set by TCRdb, not the authors. The table for this sample lists 110,000 or so distinct CDR3 sequences; roughly 18% of them were counted only once. The ten largest clones capture roughly 3.1% of the sample.

This clonotype was observed a handful of times. Its antigen remains undetermined. Qualities for individual bases were not recorded, and no much larger clone is one base off. Total RNA was extracted from unfractionated whole blood that had been collected in Tempus Blood RNA tubes. Five or six healthy volunteers served as TCR sequencing controls and were bled at day 0, 2 weeks and 6 weeks. CDR1 and CDR2 (SGHAT, FQNNGV) derive from the germline V gene. The junction shows trimming of 3 bases on V and 6 bases on J, plus 18 bases between the germline ends. There are 17 amino acids in the CDR3, from cysteine to phenylalanine inclusive. The sequence is cut down to CDR3 DNA, 51 bases in frame from base 1.

This sequence was found in a human donor in good health. The chain joins TRBV11-2 to TRBJ2-6, with the identity of the D gene unclear. In nucleotide form, the sequence is TGTGCCAGCAGCTTCAATTCCGGGTTCTTGGAGGCCAACGTCCTGACTTTC. Its protein reads: CASSFNSGFLEANVLTF.